Below are 27 T cell receptor beta chains sequenced from a single sample in a study of blood T cell repertoires in COVID-19. Produced via immunoSEQ multiplex PCR; TCRdb's table is partial and in-frame only. The sample holds under 200,000 clones; 80% to 90% are singletons and the top ten take around 8.2%. Sample: peripheral blood. The receptor source for this set is a man aged 55 to 70 with acute or convalescent COVID-19.

The chain is built from TRBV5-5 and TRBJ2-7; D ambiguous. Germline assignment: CDR1 SGHKS and CDR2 YYEKEE (reference sequence). The ends were cut back, 4 bases at V and 4 bases at J, with 9 bases in the middle. The CDR3 is 12 amino acids. CDR3 sequence (DNA): TGTGCCAGCAGCCCCCCCACTTACGAGCAGTACTTC. Translating gives CASSPPTYEQYF. Combining the CDR3 with reference TRBV5-5 and TRBJ2-7 gives the whole variable domain DAGVTQSPTHLIKTRGQQVTLRCSPISGHKSVSWYQQVLGQGPQFIFQYYEKEERGRGNFPDRFSARQFPNYSSELNVNALLLGDSALYLCASSPPTYEQYFGPGTRLTVT.

V is TRBV30 and J is TRBJ1-1; D gene unclear. CDR1 and CDR2 (germline): GTSNPN, SVGIG (reference sequence). The CDR3 length is 12 residues. Deletions cut 7 bases from V and 0 bases from J, with 9 bases between. The CDR3 sequence: CALARLNTEAFF. The CDR3 region has the DNA TGTGCCTTGGCCAGATTGAACACTGAAGCTTTCTTT.

This clone was counted a few times. This chain connects TRBV9 to TRBJ2-7, with 8 bases fitting TRBD2. Germline-derived CDR1 and CDR2 are SGDLS and YYNGEE. V was clipped by 0 bases and J by 3 bases; unmatched bases: 5. The CDR3 length is 15 residues. The CDR3 region has the DNA TGTGCCAGCAGCGTAGCGGGGACTAGGGGCTACGAGCAGTACTTC. Residues: CASSVAGTRGYEQYF.

This clone came up a few times. The V gene is TRBV28, the J gene TRBJ1-2, with D possibly matching TRBD1 (6 bases). This CDR3 has 15 amino acids. The germline V gene encodes CDR1 MDHEN and CDR2 SYDVKM. Trimming took 1 base from V and 1 from J, leaving 10 bases between them. The CDR3 coding sequence is TGTGCCAGCAGTTTATCAGGGACACATAACTATGGCTACACCTTC. Protein product: CASSLSGTHNYGYTF.

This sequence joins TRBV28 and TRBJ2-2; perhaps TRBD2 as D (5 bases). V shed 0 bases and J shed 5 bases, with 13 bases lying between them. CDR1 and CDR2 (germline): MDHEN, SYDVKM. There are 16 residues in the CDR3. Here the CDR3 DNA reads TGTGCCAGCAGTTTATGGGAGGAAGGTTTGACCGGGGAGCTGTTTTTT. It yields the protein CASSLWEEGLTGELFF. Complete variable domain (other parts from reference TRBV28 and TRBJ2-2): DVKVTQSSRYLVKRTGEKVFLECVQDMDHENMFWYRQDPGLGLRLIYFSYDVKMKEKGDIPEGYSVSREKKERFSLILESASTNQTSMYLCASSLWEEGLTGELFFGEGSRLTVL.

This rearrangement joins TRBV5-4 to TRBJ2-2, with D possibly TRBD2 on 5 matching bases. The germline V gene encodes CDR1 SGHNT and CDR2 YYREEE (reference sequence). The germline V and J ends were trimmed by 2 bases and 1 base, with 12 bases remaining between them. The CDR3 spans 16 residues. DNA of the CDR3: TGTGCCAGCAGCTTAGGCCTAGCCCAGAACACCGGGGAGCTGTTTTTT. Protein: CASSLGLAQNTGELFF.

This chain uses TRBV19 with TRBJ2-2; 7 nucleotides match TRBD2. CDR1 and CDR2 (germline): LNHDA, SQIVND (reference sequence). The trim removed 4 bases at V and 5 bases at J, leaving 7 bases unmatched. The CDR3 runs 15 residues. CDR3 bases: TGTGCCAGTAGTACCCCACTAGCGACTACCGGGGAGCTGTTTTTT. This encodes CASSTPLATTGELFF. Full variable domain (rest looked up from reference TRBV19 and TRBJ2-2): DGGITQSPKYLFRKEGQNVTLSCEQNLNHDAMYWYRQDPGQGLRLIYYSQIVNDFQKGDIAEGYSVSREKKESFPLTVTSAQKNPTAFYLCASSTPLATTGELFFGEGSRLTVL.

This clone came up a few times. The chain has TRBV4-1 and TRBJ1-2; possible D gene TRBD1, 5 bases. The V end lost 6 bases, the J end lost 2 bases, and 10 bases lay between the germline ends. Germline V gives CDR1 MGHRA, CDR2 YSYEKL. This CDR3 comprises 13 residues. For the CDR3, the DNA is TGCGCCAGCAGGCGAACAGGAAACTATGGCTACACCTTC. This encodes CASRRTGNYGYTF.

The rearrangement joins TRBV5-1 to TRBJ2-6, with D possibly TRBD2 on 5 matching bases. Deletions cut 4 bases from V and 4 bases from J, with 9 bases between. This CDR3 comprises 14 residues. The germline V gene encodes CDR1 SGHRS and CDR2 YFSETQ. The CDR3 DNA reads as TGCGCCAGCAGCCGGGAAGGAGGGGCCAACGTCCTGACTTTC. This encodes CASSREGGANVLTF.

The chain uses TRBV3-1 (or the pseudogene TRBV3-2) and TRBJ1-3; D gene uncertain. The V gene's germline CDR1 is LGHDT and CDR2 YNNKEL (reference sequence). Trimming removed 4 bases from V and 3 bases from J, with 4 bases in between. The CDR3 is 12 amino acids. The CDR3 bases are TGTGCCAGCAGCCCTAATGGAAACACCATATATTTT. Translating it yields CASSPNGNTIYF.

The chain combines TRBV7-3 with TRBJ1-1, with D perhaps matching TRBD1 (5 bases). Germline V gives CDR1 SGHTA, CDR2 FQGTGA. This CDR3 is built from 14 residues. The ends were cut back, 3 bases at V and 3 bases at J, with 11 bases in the middle. The CDR3 DNA is TGTGCCAGCAGCTTTAGGGGCAGGGACACTGAAGCTTTCTTT. Its protein product is CASSFRGRDTEAFF.

The chain links TRBV19 to TRBJ1-2; D perhaps matches TRBD1 (6 bases). Germline lookup yields CDR1 LNHDA and CDR2 SQIVND (reference sequence). V was cut by 5 bases and J by 7 bases, with 23 bases left in between. The CDR3 covers 16 residues. For the CDR3, the DNA is TGTGCCAGTAGTCTCCTAAACAGGGTCGGTGTTCTTGGCTACACCTTC. Encoded protein: CASSLLNRVGVLGYTF.

In its sample, this clone was seen once. DNA of the CDR3: TGTGCCAGCAGTCCCCGTACCCCGGGGGCTTTCTTT. This translates into CASSPRTPGAFF. The chain is built from TRBV28 and TRBJ1-1; D is ambiguous. The CDR3 sequence is 12 residues long. V was clipped by 5 bases and J by 11 bases, with 15 bases between them. From germline, CDR1 is MDHEN and CDR2 SYDVKM.

The V call is TRBV18, the J call TRBJ2-5; perhaps TRBD2 as D (5 bases). The length of the CDR3 is 15 residues. V lost 1 base, J lost 4 bases, and 13 bases lay in between. CDR1 and CDR2 (germline): KGHSH, LQKENI. The CDR3 nucleotides read TGTGCCAGCTCACCACGGGCTAGAGGACTAGAGACCCAGTACTTC. It is translated as CASSPRARGLETQYF. The whole variable domain, remainder taken from reference TRBV18 and TRBJ2-5, is NAGVMQNPRHLVRRRGQEARLRCSPMKGHSHVYWYRQLPEEGLKFMVYLQKENIIDESGMPKERFSAEFPKEGPSILRIQQVVRGDSAAYFCASSPRARGLETQYFGPGTRLLVL.

The table lists this clone with many counts. The gene calls are TRBV28 and TRBJ1-1, with a tentative D call TRBD1 (5 bases). V was clipped by 4 bases and J by 0 bases, with 9 bases between them. Looked up from germline, CDR1 is MDHEN and CDR2 is SYDVKM. This CDR3 comprises 14 residues. Here the CDR3 DNA reads TGTGCCAGCAGTTGGACACAACTGAACACTGAAGCTTTCTTT. Amino acids: CASSWTQLNTEAFF.

V and J are TRBV5-8 and TRBJ2-7; TRBD2 matches at 9 bases. V dropped 2 bases and J dropped 4; count of bases not matched to a gene: 7. The CDR3 loop spans 15 amino acids. From germline, CDR1 is SGHTS and CDR2 YDEGEE. CDR3 sequence (DNA): TGTGCCAGCAGCTTTGAAGGCGGGAGGGCTTACGAGCAGTACTTC. Its protein is CASSFEGGRAYEQYF.

The chain uses TRBV9 and TRBJ2-3; D call uncertain. CDR1 SGDLS and CDR2 YYNGEE come from the germline V gene. This CDR3 contains 14 residues. The V gene lost 4 bases and the J gene lost 2 bases, with 11 bases spanning the gap. The DNA of the CDR3 is TGTGCCAGCAGCTTTAGTGGTGTCACAGATACGCAGTATTTT. It specifies CASSFSGVTDTQYF.

The chain has TRBV15 and TRBJ2-5; TRBD1 aligns across 7 bases. The junction had 8 bases not matched to a gene; V was cut back by 5 bases and J by 2 bases. Germline loops: CDR1 LNHNV, CDR2 YYDKDF (reference sequence). This CDR3 region has 15 residues. The CDR3 coding sequence is TGTGCCACCAGCCTTTCCGGGACAGCGCAAGAGACCCAGTACTTC. This translates into CATSLSGTAQETQYF.

This chain links TRBV5-5 with TRBJ2-7; D may be TRBD1 (5 bases). This CDR3 has 13 amino acids. Trimming removed 3 bases from V and 2 bases from J, with 9 bases in between. Looked up from germline, CDR1 is SGHKS and CDR2 is YYEKEE (reference sequence). In DNA, the CDR3 is TGTGCCAGCAGCTCCAGGGTAACCTACGAGCAGTACTTC. This gives the protein CASSSRVTYEQYF.

The rearrangement joins TRBV5-1 to TRBJ2-2; 9 bases line up with TRBD1. Trimming removed 4 bases from V and 4 bases from J; junction bases left unmatched: 5. The CDR3 totals 15 residues. Germline V gives CDR1 SGHRS, CDR2 YFSETQ. The CDR3 sequence is CASSRDRVVTGELFF. In DNA, the CDR3 is TGCGCCAGCAGCAGGGACAGGGTTGTCACCGGGGAGCTGTTTTTT.

The rearrangement joins TRBV6-4 to TRBJ1-5; TRBD1 aligns across 9 bases. CDR1 and CDR2 from the germline V gene are MRHNA and SNTAGT. The length of the CDR3 is 14 residues. The V and J ends lost 11 bases and 3 bases, in that order; junction bases with no gene match: 8. The CDR3 bases are TGTGCCTGCTGGGGGACAGGGAACAATCAGCCCCAGCATTTT. It specifies CACWGTGNNQPQHF.

J is TRBJ2-7 and V is TRBV29-1; maybe TRBD2 (5 bases). The CDR3 runs to 13 residues. Germline V lookup: CDR1 SQVTM, CDR2 ANQGSEA. Trimming removed 5 bases at V and 2 bases at J, with 13 bases between. DNA for the CDR3: TGCAGCGTTAGGGAGACACTAGCCTACGAGCAGTACTTC. Its protein product is CSVRETLAYEQYF.

The CDR3 nucleotides are TGTGCCAGCAGTGAAGCAAGAGCCGAGGAGTTCTTC. The encoded protein is CASSEARAEEFF. The chain couples TRBV2 to TRBJ2-1; no firm D call. This CDR3 comprises 12 residues. Germline V gene lookup returns CDR1 SNHLY and CDR2 FYNNEI. V lost 0 bases and J lost 14, with 11 bases in between.

The J gene is TRBJ1-5, the V gene TRBV27; 7 positions agree with TRBD1. V gave up 5 bases and J gave up 7 bases; unmatched junction bases: 8. The CDR3 is 14 residues long. CDR1 is MNHEY and CDR2 is SMNVEV in the germline V gene (reference sequence). CDR3 residues: CASSLRQGEQPQHF. The DNA for the CDR3 is TGTGCCAGCAGTCTCCGACAGGGCGAGCAGCCCCAGCATTTT.

This chain uses TRBV2 with TRBJ2-7, with D possibly TRBD2 on 6 matching bases. Trimming removed 7 bases from V and 0 bases from J, with 16 bases in between. The V gene's germline CDR1 is SNHLY and CDR2 FYNNEI. The CDR3 loop spans 15 amino acids. The CDR3 bases are TGTGCCAGCATCAAAGAGGCGGGGAGCTCCTACGAGCAGTACTTC. Its protein is CASIKEAGSSYEQYF.

In DNA, the CDR3 is TGTGCCAGCACGATGAGCGGTGAAGCCTCCTACAATGAGCAGTTCTTC. Amino acid sequence: CASTMSGEASYNEQFF. The chain is built from TRBV2 and TRBJ2-1, with D maybe TRBD2 (5 bases). Trimming removed 7 bases at V and 0 bases at J, with 16 bases between. Germline lookup yields CDR1 SNHLY and CDR2 FYNNEI. The CDR3 runs to 16 residues.

CDR3: CASSQLVFSGGSYEQYF. The CDR3 DNA follows: TGTGCCAGCAGCCAGTTGGTGTTCTCAGGGGGCTCCTACGAGCAGTACTTC. This sequence joins TRBV13 and TRBJ2-7; 7 bases map to TRBD1. Germline lookup yields CDR1 PRHDT and CDR2 FYEKMQ (reference sequence). CDR3 length: 17 residues. The ends lost 5 bases at V and 0 bases at J; junction bases unmatched: 13.